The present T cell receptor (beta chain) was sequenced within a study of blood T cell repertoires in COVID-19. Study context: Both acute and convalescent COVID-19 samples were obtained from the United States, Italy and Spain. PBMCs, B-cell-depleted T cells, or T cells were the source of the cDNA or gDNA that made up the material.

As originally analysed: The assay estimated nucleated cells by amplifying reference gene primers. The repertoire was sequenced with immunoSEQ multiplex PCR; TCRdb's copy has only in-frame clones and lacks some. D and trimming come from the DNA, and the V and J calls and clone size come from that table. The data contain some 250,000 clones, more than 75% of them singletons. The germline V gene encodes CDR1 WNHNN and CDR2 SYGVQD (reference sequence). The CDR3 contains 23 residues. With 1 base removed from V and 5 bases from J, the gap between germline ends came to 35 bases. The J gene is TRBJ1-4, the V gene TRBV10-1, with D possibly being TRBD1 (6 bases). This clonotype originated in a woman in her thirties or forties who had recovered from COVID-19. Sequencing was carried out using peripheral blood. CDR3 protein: CASSEWPPKGGFFLPDPNEKLFF. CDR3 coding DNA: TGCGCCAGCAGTGAGTGGCCACCTAAGGGGGGGTTTTTCCTGCCCGACCCGAATGAAAAACTGTTTTTT.